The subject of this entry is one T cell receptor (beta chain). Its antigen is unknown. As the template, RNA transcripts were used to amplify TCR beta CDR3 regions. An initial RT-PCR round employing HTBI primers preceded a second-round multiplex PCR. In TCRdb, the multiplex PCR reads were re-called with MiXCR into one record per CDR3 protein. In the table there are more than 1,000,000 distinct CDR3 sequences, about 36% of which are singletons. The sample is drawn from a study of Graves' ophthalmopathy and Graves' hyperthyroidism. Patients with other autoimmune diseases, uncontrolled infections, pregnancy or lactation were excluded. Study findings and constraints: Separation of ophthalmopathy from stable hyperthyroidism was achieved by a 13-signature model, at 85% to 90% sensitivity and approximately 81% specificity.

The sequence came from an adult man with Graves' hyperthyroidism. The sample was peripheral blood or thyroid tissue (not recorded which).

The DNA of the CDR3 is TGTGCCAGCAAAATTAGCGGGGGGACCTACGAGCAGTACTTC. This sequence encodes CASKISGGTYEQYF. The chain combines TRBV12-3 or TRBV12-4 with TRBJ2-7, with 10 bases identical to TRBD2. This CDR3 has 14 residues. Losses at the gene ends were 7 bases for V and 2 bases for J; bases not matched to a gene: 5.